The 14 T cell receptor beta chains given below trace back to one sample, sequenced in a study of blood T cell repertoires in COVID-19. The protocol was immunoSEQ multiplex PCR, while the TCRdb copy is restricted to in-frame clones and leaves out a portion. The sample holds fewer than 250,000 clones, roughly 91% seen once. Material for sequencing was peripheral blood. The source is a man aged 25 to 40 with COVID-19, enrolled during active disease.

This chain connects TRBV21-1 to TRBJ2-2; TRBD2, the table's D call, lacks a check against the DNA. TRBV21-1 is termed a pseudogene. CDR3 length equals 17 residues. The CDR3: CASSNPRLAGNTGELFF. Here the CDR3 DNA reads TGTGCCAGCAGCAACCCTAGACTAGCGGGGAACACCGGGGAGCTGTTTTTT.

This chain joins TRBV10-3 and TRBJ1-3; 7 bases align to TRBD1. The CDR3 spans 15 residues. The junction had 3 bases not matched to a gene; V was cut back by 0 bases and J by 4 bases. The V gene's germline CDR1 is ENHRY and CDR2 SYGVKD. The chain's CDR3 is CAISESTGAGNTIYF. As DNA, the CDR3 is TGTGCCATCAGTGAGTCTACAGGGGCGGGAAACACCATATATTTT.

J is TRBJ1-2 and V is TRBV5-4; 8 nucleotides align to TRBD1. Germline values: CDR1 SGHNT, CDR2 YYREEE (reference sequence). V shed 4 bases and J 7 bases; nucleotides not matched to a gene: 6. The CDR3 covers 13 residues. CDR3 sequence reads: CASSPDRDGGYTF. The CDR3 nucleotides are TGTGCCAGCAGCCCGGACAGGGATGGTGGCTACACCTTC.

This chain links TRBV30 with TRBJ2-7; 7 bases line up with TRBD1. CDR3 length: 14 amino acids. Germline V gene data show CDR1 as GTSNPN and CDR2 as SVGIG (reference sequence). V lost 1 base to trimming and J lost 2 bases; unmatched junction nucleotides: 5. The CDR3 nucleotides read TGTGCCTGGAGTGGGGGGCAGGGGGCCTACGAGCAGTACTTC. Translated: CAWSGGQGAYEQYF.

The chain links TRBV18 to TRBJ1-3; 9 nucleotides agree with TRBD1. V trimming: 2 bases; J trimming: 0 bases; junction bases outside the gene matches: 5. Germline V lookup: CDR1 KGHSH, CDR2 LQKENI. The CDR3 covers 17 residues. The CDR3 region is CASSPGQGNPSGNTIYF. The DNA for the CDR3 is TGTGCCAGCTCACCAGGACAGGGGAACCCCTCTGGAAACACCATATATTTT.

The chain is built from TRBV25-1 and TRBJ2-1; 10 positions agree with TRBD1. V trimming: 4 bases; J trimming: 6 bases; junction bases outside the gene matches: 9. The CDR3 is made up of 16 amino acids. Germline values: CDR1 MGHDK, CDR2 SYGVNS. In nucleotides, the CDR3 is TGTGCCAGCAGTGCCACCGGGACAGGGGTGATCAATGAGCAGTTCTTC. Translating it yields CASSATGTGVINEQFF.

This chain links TRBV7-6 with TRBJ2-7, with 8 bases lining up with TRBD1. V dropped 3 bases and J dropped 2; count of bases not matched to a gene: 9. The CDR3 is made up of 16 amino acids. Germline CDR1 reads SGHVS; CDR2 reads FNYEAQ. CDR3 bases: TGTGCCAGCAGCTTCCGACGACAGGGGCCAACCTACGAGCAGTACTTC. Translated: CASSFRRQGPTYEQYF.

The V and J genes are TRBV5-1 and TRBJ1-2; the D gene is possibly TRBD1 (5 bases). CDR1 and CDR2 (germline): SGHRS, YFSETQ. The CDR3 has 14 residues. V lost 1 base and J lost 7, with 14 bases in between. CDR3 sequence (DNA): TGCGCCAGCAGCTTGTTTTCGGGGGATAGTGGCTACACCTTC. Encoded protein: CASSLFSGDSGYTF.

The chain has TRBV6-5 and TRBJ2-1; D uncertain. Germline CDR1 and CDR2: MNHEY and SVGAGI. The CDR3 is 14 amino acids. Trimming removed 8 bases from V and 2 bases from J, with 13 bases in between. The CDR3 reads CASAWQDAYNEQFF. Here the CDR3 DNA reads TGTGCCAGCGCGTGGCAGGATGCCTACAATGAGCAGTTCTTC.

V is TRBV4-1 and J is TRBJ1-3, with a tentative D call TRBD1 (6 bases). CDR3 size: 15 residues. CDR1 MGHRA and CDR2 YSYEKL come from the germline V gene. The germline V and J ends were trimmed by 1 base and 9 bases, with 16 bases remaining between them. Here the CDR3 reads CASSQGSGDGGTIYF. The CDR3 DNA reads as TGCGCCAGCAGCCAAGGGTCAGGGGACGGCGGCACCATATATTTT.

V usage is TRBV10-1 and J usage is TRBJ2-3; weak D call: TRBD2 (7 bases). CDR3 length: 14 residues. Trimming removed 6 bases from V and 2 bases from J, with 12 bases in between. Germline V gene sequence: CDR1 WNHNN, CDR2 SYGVQD (reference sequence). The DNA for the CDR3 is TGCGCCAGCAGCGGTGCGGGGGCCACAGATACGCAGTATTTT. It codes for CASSGAGATDTQYF.

There are a few counts of this clone. The rearrangement links TRBV21-1 to TRBJ1-1. TRBV21-1 is noted as a pseudogene. The CDR3 totals 14 residues. The chain's CDR3 is CASSPAGGKGRAFF. CDR3 bases: TGTGCCAGCAGCCCCGCGGGGGGTAAGGGGAGGGCTTTCTTT.

This chain links TRBV19 with TRBJ1-1; D might be TRBD1 (5 bases). The germline V gene has CDR1 LNHDA and CDR2 SQIVND (reference sequence). This CDR3 has 13 amino acids. V lost 5 bases, J lost 1 base, and 8 bases lay in between. The CDR3 protein is CASSWRGNTEAFF. Here the CDR3 DNA reads TGTGCCAGTAGTTGGAGGGGGAACACTGAAGCTTTCTTT.

The chain is built from TRBV30 and TRBJ2-3; 9 bases are a match to TRBD2. CDR3 size: 16 residues. Germline V lookup: CDR1 GTSNPN, CDR2 SVGIG (reference sequence). V dropped 1 base and J dropped 0; count of bases not matched to a gene: 5. The CDR3 region is CAWSEGLAGSTDTQYF. For the CDR3, the DNA is TGTGCCTGGAGTGAGGGCCTAGCGGGGAGCACAGATACGCAGTATTTT.